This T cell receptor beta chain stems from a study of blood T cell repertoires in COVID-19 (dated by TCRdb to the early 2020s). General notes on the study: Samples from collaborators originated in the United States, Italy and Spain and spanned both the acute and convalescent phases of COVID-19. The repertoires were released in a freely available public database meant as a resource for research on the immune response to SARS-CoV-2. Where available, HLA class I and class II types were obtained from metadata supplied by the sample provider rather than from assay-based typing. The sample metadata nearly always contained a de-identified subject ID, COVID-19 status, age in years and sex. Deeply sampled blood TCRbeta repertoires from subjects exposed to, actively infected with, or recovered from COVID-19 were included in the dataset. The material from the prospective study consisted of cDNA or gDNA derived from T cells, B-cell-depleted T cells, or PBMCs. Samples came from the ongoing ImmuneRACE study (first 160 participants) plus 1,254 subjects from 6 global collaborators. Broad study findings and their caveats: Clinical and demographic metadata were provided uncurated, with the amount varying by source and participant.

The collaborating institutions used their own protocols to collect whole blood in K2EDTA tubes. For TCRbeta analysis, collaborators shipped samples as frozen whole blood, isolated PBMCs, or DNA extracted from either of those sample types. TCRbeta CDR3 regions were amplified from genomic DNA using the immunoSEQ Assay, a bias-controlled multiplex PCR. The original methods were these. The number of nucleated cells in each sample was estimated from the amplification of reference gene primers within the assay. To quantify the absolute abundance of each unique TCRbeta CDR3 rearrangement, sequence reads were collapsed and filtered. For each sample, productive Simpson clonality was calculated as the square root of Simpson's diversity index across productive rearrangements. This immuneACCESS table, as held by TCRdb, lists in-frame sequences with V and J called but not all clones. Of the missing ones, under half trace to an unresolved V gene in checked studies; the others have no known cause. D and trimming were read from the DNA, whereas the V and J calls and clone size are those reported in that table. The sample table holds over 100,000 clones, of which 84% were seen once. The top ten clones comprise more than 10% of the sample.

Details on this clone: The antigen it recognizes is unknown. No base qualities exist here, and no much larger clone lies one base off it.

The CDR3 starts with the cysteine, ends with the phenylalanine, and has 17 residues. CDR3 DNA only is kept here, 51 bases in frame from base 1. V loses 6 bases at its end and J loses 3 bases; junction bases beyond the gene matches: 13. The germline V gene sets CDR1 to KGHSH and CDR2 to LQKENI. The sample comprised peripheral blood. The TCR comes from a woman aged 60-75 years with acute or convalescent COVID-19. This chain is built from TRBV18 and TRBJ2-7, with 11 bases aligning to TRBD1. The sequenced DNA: TGTGCCAGCTCGCCTCGTATGTCCGGGACAGGGGGCTACGAGCAGTACTTC. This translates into CASSPRMSGTGGYEQYF.